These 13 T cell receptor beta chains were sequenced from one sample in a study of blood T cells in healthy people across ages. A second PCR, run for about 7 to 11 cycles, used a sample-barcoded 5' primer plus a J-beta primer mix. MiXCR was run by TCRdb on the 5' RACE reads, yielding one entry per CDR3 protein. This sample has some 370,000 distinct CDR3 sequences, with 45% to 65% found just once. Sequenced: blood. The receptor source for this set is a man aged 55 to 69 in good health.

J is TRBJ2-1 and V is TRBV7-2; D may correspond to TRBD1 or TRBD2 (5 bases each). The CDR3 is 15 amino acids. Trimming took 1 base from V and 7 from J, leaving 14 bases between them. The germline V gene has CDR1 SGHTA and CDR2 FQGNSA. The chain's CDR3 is CASSLEGASSNEQFF. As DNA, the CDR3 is TGTGCCAGCAGCTTAGAAGGGGCTAGCTCAAATGAGCAGTTCTTC. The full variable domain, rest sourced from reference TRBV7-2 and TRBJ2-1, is GAGVSQSPSNKVTEKGKDVELRCDPISGHTALYWYRQSLGQGLEFLIYFQGNSAPDKSGLPSDRFSAERTGGSVSTLTIQRTQQEDSAVYLCASSLEGASSNEQFFGPGTRLTVL.

The CDR3 loop reads CASSPGTLGIQYF. For the CDR3, the DNA is TGTGCCAGCAGCCCCGGGACCTTAGGGATTCAGTACTTC. This rearrangement joins TRBV3-1 to TRBJ2-7, with D perhaps given as TRBD1 or TRBD2 (5 bases each). The V end was cut by 4 bases, the J end by 10 bases, with 17 bases between. CDR3 length: 13 residues. Germline assignment: CDR1 LGHDT and CDR2 YNNKEL (reference sequence).

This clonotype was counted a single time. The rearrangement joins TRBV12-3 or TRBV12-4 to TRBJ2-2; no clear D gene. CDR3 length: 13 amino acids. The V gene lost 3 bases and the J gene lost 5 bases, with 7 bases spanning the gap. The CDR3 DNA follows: TGTGCCAGCAGTTTTAGGTTAACCGGGGAGCTGTTTTTT. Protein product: CASSFRLTGELFF.

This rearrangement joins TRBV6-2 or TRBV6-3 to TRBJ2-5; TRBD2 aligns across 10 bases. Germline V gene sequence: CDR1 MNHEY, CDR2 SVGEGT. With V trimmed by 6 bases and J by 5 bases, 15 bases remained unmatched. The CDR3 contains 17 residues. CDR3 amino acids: CASRDGLAGDFRETQYF. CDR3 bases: TGTGCCAGCAGAGACGGTCTAGCGGGGGACTTTCGGGAGACCCAGTACTTC.

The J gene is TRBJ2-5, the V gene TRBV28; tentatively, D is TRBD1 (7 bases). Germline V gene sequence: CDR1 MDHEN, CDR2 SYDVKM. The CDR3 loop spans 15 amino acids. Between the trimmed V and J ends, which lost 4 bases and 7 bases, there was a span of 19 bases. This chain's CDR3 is CASSSPQGGRGTQYF. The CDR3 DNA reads TGTGCCAGCAGTTCCCCCCAGGGGGGCCGAGGGACCCAGTACTTC.

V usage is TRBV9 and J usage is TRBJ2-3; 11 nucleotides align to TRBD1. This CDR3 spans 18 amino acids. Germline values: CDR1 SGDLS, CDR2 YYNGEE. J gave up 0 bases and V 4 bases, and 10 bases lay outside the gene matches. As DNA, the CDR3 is TGTGCCAGCAGCAATAGGGACAGGGGGGTATCTAGCACAGATACGCAGTATTTT. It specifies CASSNRDRGVSSTDTQYF.

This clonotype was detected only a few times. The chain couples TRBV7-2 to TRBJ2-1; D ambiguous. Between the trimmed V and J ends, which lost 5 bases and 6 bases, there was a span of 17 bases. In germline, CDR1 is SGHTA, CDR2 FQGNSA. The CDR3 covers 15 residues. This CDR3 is CASSTRTSSSNEQFF. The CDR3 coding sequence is TGTGCCAGCAGCACAAGGACCAGCAGTTCCAATGAGCAGTTCTTC.

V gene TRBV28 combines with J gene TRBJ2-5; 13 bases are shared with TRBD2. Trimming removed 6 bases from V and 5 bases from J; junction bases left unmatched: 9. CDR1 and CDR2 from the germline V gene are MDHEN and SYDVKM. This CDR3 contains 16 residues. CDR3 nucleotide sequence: TGTGCCAGCAGGGGGACTAGCGGGATGATCCCGGAGACCCAGTACTTC. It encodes CASRGTSGMIPETQYF.

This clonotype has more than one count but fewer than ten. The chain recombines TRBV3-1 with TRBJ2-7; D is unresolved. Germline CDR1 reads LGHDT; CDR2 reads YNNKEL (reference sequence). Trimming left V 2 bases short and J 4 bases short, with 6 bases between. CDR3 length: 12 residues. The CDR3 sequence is CASSQTPYEQYF. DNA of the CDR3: TGTGCCAGCAGCCAAACCCCTTACGAGCAGTACTTC.

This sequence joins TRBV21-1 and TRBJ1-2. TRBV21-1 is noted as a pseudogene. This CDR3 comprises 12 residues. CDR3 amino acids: CASSNGHDGYTF. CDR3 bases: TGTGCCAGCAGCAATGGACACGATGGCTACACCTTC.

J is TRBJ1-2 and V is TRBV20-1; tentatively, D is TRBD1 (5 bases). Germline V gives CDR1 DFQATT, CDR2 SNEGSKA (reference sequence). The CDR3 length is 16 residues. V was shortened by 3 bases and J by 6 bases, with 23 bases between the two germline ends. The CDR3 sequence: CSASDPSGRVGDGYTF. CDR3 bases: TGCAGTGCTAGTGATCCGTCGGGCAGGGTAGGAGATGGCTACACCTTC.

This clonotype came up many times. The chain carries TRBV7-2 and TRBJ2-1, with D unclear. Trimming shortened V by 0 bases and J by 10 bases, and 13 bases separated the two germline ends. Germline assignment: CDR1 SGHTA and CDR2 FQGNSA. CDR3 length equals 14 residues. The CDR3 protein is CASSLAVLGGEQFF. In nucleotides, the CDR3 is TGTGCCAGCAGCTTAGCTGTTTTGGGCGGAGAGCAGTTCTTC.

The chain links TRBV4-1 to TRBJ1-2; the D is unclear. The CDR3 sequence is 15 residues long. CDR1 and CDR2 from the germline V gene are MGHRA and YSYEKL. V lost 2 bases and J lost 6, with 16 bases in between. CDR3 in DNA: TGCGCCAGCAGCCAACCCGACCTAGGGAATGATGGCTACACCTTC. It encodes CASSQPDLGNDGYTF.